Shown below are 22 T cell receptor beta chains from a single sample sequenced in a study of T cell changes during pregnancy in multiple sclerosis. The method was immunoSEQ multiplex PCR; TCRdb's version includes in-frame clones alone and lacks a portion of them. The sample lists tens of thousands of clones, roughly 93% seen once, with around 0.75% in the top ten. The specimen comprised peripheral blood, sampled in the second trimester of pregnancy. The receptors come from a female donor in good health, enrolled as a control in a pregnancy study.

The CDR3 spells CASSIRQGGETQYF. DNA of the CDR3: TGTGCCAGTAGTATCCGGCAGGGAGGAGAGACCCAGTACTTC. The chain uses TRBV19 and TRBJ2-5; a possible D gene is TRBD2 (6 bases). Trimming removed 3 bases at V and 4 bases at J, with 12 bases between. Germline V lookup: CDR1 LNHDA, CDR2 SQIVND (reference sequence). This CDR3 is 14 amino acids long.

The V gene is TRBV18, the J gene TRBJ1-5; 7 nucleotides agree with TRBD1. Trimming removed 3 bases from V and 7 bases from J; junction bases left unmatched: 9. The CDR3 is 15 residues long. CDR1 is KGHSH, CDR2 LQKENI, per germline. The CDR3 nucleotides read TGTGCCAGCTCACCCTTGGCAGGGGGAGACCAGCCCCAGCATTTT. Its protein product is CASSPLAGGDQPQHF.

This chain connects TRBV7-2 to TRBJ2-7, with D tentatively TRBD1 (6 bases). The CDR3 loop spans 13 amino acids. The V end was cut by 4 bases, the J end by 12 bases, with 19 bases between. CDR1 is SGHTA, CDR2 FQGNSA, per germline. The CDR3: CASSSMTTGPPYF. Here the CDR3 DNA reads TGTGCCAGCAGCTCCATGACGACAGGCCCTCCGTACTTC.

The gene calls are TRBV19 and TRBJ1-5; D is undetermined. V lost 0 bases and J 9 bases, leaving 15 bases between the germline ends. CDR3 length: 15 residues. Germline-derived CDR1 and CDR2 are LNHDA and SQIVND (reference sequence). The CDR3 sequence is CASSIEDGSVWPQHF. The CDR3 DNA reads as TGTGCCAGTAGTATAGAAGACGGGTCAGTTTGGCCCCAGCATTTT.

The genes are TRBV18 and TRBJ2-1; TRBD1 matches at 7 bases. CDR1 KGHSH and CDR2 LQKENI come from the germline V gene. J lost 0 bases, V lost 4 bases, and 15 bases had no gene match. The CDR3 spans 19 residues. In nucleotides, the CDR3 is TGTGCCAGCTCACTAACCCCCACTCAGACAGGGAGCTCCTACAATGAGCAGTTCTTC. Amino acids: CASSLTPTQTGSSYNEQFF.

This clone was seen a single time. The CDR3 DNA sequence: TGTGCCAGCAGTGAAAAAGGGACAGGGAAGGTCCACGAGCAGTACTTC. Protein product: CASSEKGTGKVHEQYF. This rearrangement joins TRBV2 to TRBJ2-7; 9 bases align to TRBD1. The CDR3 loop spans 16 amino acids. V trimming: 2 bases; J trimming: 5 bases; junction bases outside the gene matches: 10. CDR1 is SNHLY, CDR2 FYNNEI, per germline.

V usage is TRBV27 and J usage is TRBJ2-5, with D possibly matching TRBD2 (7 bases). This CDR3 spans 17 amino acids. Per germline, CDR1 MNHEY and CDR2 SMNVEV (reference sequence). V dropped 4 bases and J dropped 4 bases, with 22 bases sitting between them. CDR3: CASSSRLQGRGGETQYF. The CDR3 DNA reads TGTGCCAGCAGTTCACGCCTCCAGGGGAGGGGAGGAGAGACCCAGTACTTC.

V usage is TRBV4-3 and J usage is TRBJ2-7; 7 nucleotides agree with TRBD2. Trimming at V came to 1 base and at J to 3 bases, leaving 6 bases not matched to a gene. The CDR3 sequence is 15 residues long. CDR1 LGHNA and CDR2 YSLEER come from the germline V gene. CDR3: CASSQGAGNLYEQYF. The DNA for the CDR3 is TGCGCCAGCAGCCAAGGAGCGGGGAACCTCTACGAGCAGTACTTC.

This chain connects TRBV18 to TRBJ1-5; no reliable D call. This CDR3 is 15 amino acids long. The V end was cut by 6 bases, the J end by 3 bases, with 15 bases between. Germline V gives CDR1 KGHSH, CDR2 LQKENI. Here the CDR3 reads CASSLSGGNNQPQHF. For the CDR3, the DNA is TGTGCCAGCTCCCTGAGCGGAGGGAACAATCAGCCCCAGCATTTT. The entire variable domain, with the rest obtained from reference TRBV18 and TRBJ1-5, is as follows: NAGVMQNPRHLVRRRGQEARLRCSPMKGHSHVYWYRQLPEEGLKFMVYLQKENIIDESGMPKERFSAEFPKEGPSILRIQQVVRGDSAAYFCASSLSGGNNQPQHFGDGTRLSIL.

This clone was observed once. This chain connects TRBV28 to TRBJ1-2, with D tentatively TRBD1 (6 bases). Trimming left V 2 bases short and J 14 bases short, with 12 bases between. This CDR3 contains 11 residues. Germline CDR1 reads MDHEN; CDR2 reads SYDVKM. CDR3 coding DNA: TGTGCCAGCAGTTTAATTAACAGGGTAACCTTC. It is translated as CASSLINRVTF.

The J gene is TRBJ2-3, the V gene TRBV6-5; 7 bases are shared with TRBD1. In germline, CDR1 is MNHEY, CDR2 SVGAGI. There are 13 residues in the CDR3. Trimming removed 6 bases from V and 5 bases from J; junction bases left unmatched: 5. The CDR3 loop is CASRPQGKDTQYF. For the CDR3, the DNA is TGTGCCAGCAGGCCACAGGGGAAAGATACGCAGTATTTT.

In nucleotides, the CDR3 is TGTGCCAGCAGTTCGCCCCACCAGGGTTCTGGAAACACCATATATTTT. Its translation: CASSSPHQGSGNTIYF. The rearrangement links TRBV27 to TRBJ1-3, with D maybe TRBD1 (5 bases). Germline loops: CDR1 MNHEY, CDR2 SMNVEV (reference sequence). Deletions cut 4 bases from V and 1 base from J, with 14 bases between. This CDR3 has 16 amino acids.

The V and J genes are TRBV30 and TRBJ1-2; 9 positions agree with TRBD1. The CDR3 is made up of 14 amino acids. In germline, CDR1 is GTSNPN, CDR2 SVGIG (reference sequence). The J segment lost 4 bases and the V segment lost 2 bases, leaving 5 bases of the junction unmatched. CDR3 nucleotide sequence: TGTGCCTGGAGTTCAGGACAGGGGTTCTATGGCTACACCTTC. It is translated as CAWSSGQGFYGYTF.

This clone was picked up one time. The chain couples TRBV6-5 to TRBJ1-5; 7 bases match TRBD1. CDR1 and CDR2 (germline): MNHEY, SVGAGI. The J segment lost 0 bases and the V segment lost 5 bases, leaving 4 bases of the junction unmatched. The CDR3 is made up of 15 amino acids. This CDR3 is CASSPTGRSNQPQHF. The CDR3 nucleotides are TGTGCCAGCAGTCCGACAGGGCGTAGCAATCAGCCCCAGCATTTT.

The count of this clone is one. The chain is built from TRBV19 and TRBJ2-3; 11 nucleotides match TRBD2. The CDR3 is 15 amino acids. The V and J ends lost 5 bases and 2 bases, in that order; junction bases with no gene match: 3. The germline gives CDR1 LNHDA, CDR2 SQIVND (reference sequence). The CDR3 loop reads CASSSSGGPTDTQYF. For the CDR3, the DNA is TGTGCCAGTAGTTCTAGCGGGGGGCCCACAGATACGCAGTATTTT.

The chain is built from TRBV7-2 and TRBJ2-4; perhaps TRBD2 as D (6 bases). The CDR3 has 14 amino acids. Trimming removed 2 bases from V and 4 bases from J, with 9 bases in between. The germline CDR1 and CDR2 sequences are SGHTA and FQGNSA. The DNA for the CDR3 is TGTGCCAGCAGCTTAATGGGGGGAAAAAACATTCAGTACTTC. Protein sequence: CASSLMGGKNIQYF.

V usage is TRBV5-6 and J usage is TRBJ1-2; a possible D gene is TRBD1 (5 bases). The CDR3 has 14 amino acids. Germline CDR1 and CDR2: SGHDT and YYEEEE. The V end was cut by 3 bases, the J end by 10 bases, with 19 bases between. The CDR3 spells CASSSTGTGKVYTF. CDR3 sequence (DNA): TGTGCCAGCAGCTCTACCGGGACTGGAAAAGTCTACACCTTC.

The rearrangement links TRBV27 to TRBJ2-1; 10 bases are shared with TRBD1. The CDR3 spans 18 residues. The V segment lost 7 bases and the J segment 7 bases; nucleotides outside the gene matches: 19. Germline V CDR1 and CDR2: MNHEY, SMNVEV (reference sequence). DNA for the CDR3: TGTGCCAGCATCCTTACGGGGCCCAGGGACAGGGGAACGAATGAGCAGTTCTTC. Residues: CASILTGPRDRGTNEQFF.

The V and J genes are TRBV7-3 and TRBJ2-1; D not resolved. The CDR3 spans 15 residues. The germline V gene has CDR1 SGHTA and CDR2 FQGTGA. V lost 5 bases and J 5 bases, leaving 16 bases between the germline ends. The CDR3 is CASSPTLLQDNEQFF. The CDR3 nucleotides read TGTGCCAGCAGCCCCACCCTACTTCAGGACAATGAGCAGTTCTTC. Variable domain in full (rest from reference TRBV7-3 and TRBJ2-1): GAGVSQTPSNKVTEKGKYVELRCDPISGHTALYWYRQSLGQGPEFLIYFQGTGAADDSGLPNDRFFAVRPEGSVSTLKIQRTERGDSAVYLCASSPTLLQDNEQFFGPGTRLTVL.

The chain combines TRBV19 with TRBJ2-7; maybe TRBD1 (6 bases). V shed 1 base and J shed 5 bases, with 12 bases lying between them. The CDR3 totals 14 residues. Germline V gene sequence: CDR1 LNHDA, CDR2 SQIVND (reference sequence). Here the CDR3 DNA reads TGTGCCAGTAGTATAGGTCAGGGGAAGGACGAGCAGTACTTC. Translating gives CASSIGQGKDEQYF.

The genes are TRBV9 and TRBJ1-1; D is possibly TRBD1 (5 bases). Trimming cost V 2 bases and J 1 base, with 9 bases left between them. The CDR3 extends over 14 amino acids. Germline V gene sequence: CDR1 SGDLS, CDR2 YYNGEE. The CDR3 coding sequence is TGTGCCAGCAGCGTGGGGAGGGGGAACACTGAAGCTTTCTTT. Translation: CASSVGRGNTEAFF.

CDR3 bases: TGTGCCAGCAGTTTGGGGAGGCCTCTCTACGAGCAGTACTTC. It codes for CASSLGRPLYEQYF. V gene TRBV27 combines with J gene TRBJ2-7; weak D call: TRBD2 (6 bases). Trimming took off 3 bases at V and 3 bases at J, with 12 bases between the two ends. There are 14 residues in the CDR3. Per germline, CDR1 MNHEY and CDR2 SMNVEV (reference sequence).